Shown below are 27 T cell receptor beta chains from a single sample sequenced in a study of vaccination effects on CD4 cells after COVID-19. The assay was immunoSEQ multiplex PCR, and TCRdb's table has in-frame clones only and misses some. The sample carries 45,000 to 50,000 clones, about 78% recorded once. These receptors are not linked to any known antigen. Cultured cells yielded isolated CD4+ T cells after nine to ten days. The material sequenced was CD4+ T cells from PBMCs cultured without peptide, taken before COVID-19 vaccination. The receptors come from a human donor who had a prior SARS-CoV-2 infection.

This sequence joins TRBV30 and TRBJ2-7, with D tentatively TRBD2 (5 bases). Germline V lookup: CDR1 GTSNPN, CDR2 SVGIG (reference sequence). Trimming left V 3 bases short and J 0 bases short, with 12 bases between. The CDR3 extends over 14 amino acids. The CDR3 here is CAWSDGGSSYEQYF. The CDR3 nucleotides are TGTGCCTGGAGCGACGGAGGAAGCTCCTACGAGCAGTACTTC.

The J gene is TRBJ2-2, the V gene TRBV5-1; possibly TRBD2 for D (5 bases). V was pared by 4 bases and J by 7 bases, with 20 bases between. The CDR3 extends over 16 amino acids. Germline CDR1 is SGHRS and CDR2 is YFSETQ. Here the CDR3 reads CASSHPTGGGDGELFF. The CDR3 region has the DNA TGCGCCAGCAGCCACCCCACTGGAGGCGGTGACGGGGAGCTGTTTTTT.

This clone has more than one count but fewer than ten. CDR3 residues: CASSLVARAAQETQYF. The CDR3 DNA reads TGTGCCAGCAGCTTAGTGGCTAGGGCGGCCCAAGAGACCCAGTACTTC. This chain connects TRBV7-2 to TRBJ2-5; no clear D gene. Trimming took off 1 base at V and 1 base at J, with 13 bases between the two ends. CDR3 length: 16 amino acids. Germline-derived CDR1 and CDR2 are SGHTA and FQGNSA.

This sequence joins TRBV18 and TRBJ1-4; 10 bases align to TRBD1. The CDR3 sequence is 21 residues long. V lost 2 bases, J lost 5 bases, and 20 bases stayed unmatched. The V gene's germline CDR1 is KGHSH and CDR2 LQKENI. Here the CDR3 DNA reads TGTGCCAGCTCACCAAGGCTTCTTATCGGGACAGGGGATTATCCGAATGAAAAACTGTTTTTT. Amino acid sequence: CASSPRLLIGTGDYPNEKLFF.

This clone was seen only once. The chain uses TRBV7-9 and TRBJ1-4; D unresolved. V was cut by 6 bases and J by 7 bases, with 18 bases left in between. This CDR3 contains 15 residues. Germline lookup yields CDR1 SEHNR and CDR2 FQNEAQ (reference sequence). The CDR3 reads CASSQIPVLSEKLFF. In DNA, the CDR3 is TGTGCCAGCAGTCAGATCCCAGTATTGAGTGAAAAACTGTTTTTT. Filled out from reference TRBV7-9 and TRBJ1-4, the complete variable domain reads DTGVSQNPRHKITKRGQNVTFRCDPISEHNRLYWYRQTLGQGPEFLTYFQNEAQLEKSRLLSDRFSAERPKGSFSTLEIQRTEQGDSAMYLCASSQIPVLSEKLFFGSGTQLSVL.

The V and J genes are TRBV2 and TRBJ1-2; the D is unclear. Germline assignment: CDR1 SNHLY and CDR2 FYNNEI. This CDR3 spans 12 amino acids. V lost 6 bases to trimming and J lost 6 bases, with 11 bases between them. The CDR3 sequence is CASRVPGDGYTF. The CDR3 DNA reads TGTGCCAGCAGGGTCCCCGGGGATGGCTACACCTTC. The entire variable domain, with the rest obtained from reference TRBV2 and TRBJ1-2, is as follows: EPEVTQTPSHQVTQMGQEVILRCVPISNHLYFYWYRQILGQKVEFLVSFYNNEISEKSEIFDDQFSVERPDGSNFTLKIRSTKLEDSAMYFCASRVPGDGYTFGSGTRLTVV.

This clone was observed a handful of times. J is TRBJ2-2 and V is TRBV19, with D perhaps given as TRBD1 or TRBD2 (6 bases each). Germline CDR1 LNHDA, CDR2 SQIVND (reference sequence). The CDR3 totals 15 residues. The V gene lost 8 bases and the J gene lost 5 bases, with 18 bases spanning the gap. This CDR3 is CASALGGAGTGELFF. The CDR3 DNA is TGTGCCAGTGCTCTGGGGGGCGCAGGGACCGGGGAGCTGTTTTTT.

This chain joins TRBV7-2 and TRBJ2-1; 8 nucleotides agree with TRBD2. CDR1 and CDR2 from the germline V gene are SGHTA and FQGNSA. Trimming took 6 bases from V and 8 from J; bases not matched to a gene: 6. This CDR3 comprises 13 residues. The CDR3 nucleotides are TGTGCCAGCAGACGGACTAGCAGGGATGAGCAGTTCTTC. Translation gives CASRRTSRDEQFF.

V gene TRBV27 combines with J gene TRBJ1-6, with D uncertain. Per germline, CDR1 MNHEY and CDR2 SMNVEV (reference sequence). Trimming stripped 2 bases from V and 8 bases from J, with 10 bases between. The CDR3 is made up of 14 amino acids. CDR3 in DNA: TGTGCCAGCAGTTTAGCTCACAGAGATTCACCCCTCCACTTT. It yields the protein CASSLAHRDSPLHF.

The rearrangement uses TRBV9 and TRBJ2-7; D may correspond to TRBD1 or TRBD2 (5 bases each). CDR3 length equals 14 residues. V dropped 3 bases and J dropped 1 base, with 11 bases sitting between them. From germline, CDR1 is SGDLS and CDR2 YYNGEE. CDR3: CASSEGTDSYEQYF. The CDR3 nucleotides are TGTGCCAGCAGCGAGGGGACCGATTCCTACGAGCAGTACTTC.

Written as DNA, the CDR3 is TGTGCCAGCTCAATATTGGCGGGACAGGGTACCCACGAGCAGTACTTC. It codes for CASSILAGQGTHEQYF. V and J are TRBV18 and TRBJ2-7; 9 positions match TRBD1. Trimming removed 5 bases from V and 5 bases from J; junction bases left unmatched: 13. The length of the CDR3 is 16 residues. Germline CDR1 is KGHSH and CDR2 is LQKENI.

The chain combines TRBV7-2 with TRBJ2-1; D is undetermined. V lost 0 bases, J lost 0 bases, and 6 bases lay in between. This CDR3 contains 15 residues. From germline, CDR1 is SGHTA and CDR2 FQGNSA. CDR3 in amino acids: CASSLALLSYNEQFF. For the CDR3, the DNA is TGTGCCAGCAGCTTAGCGCTTCTCTCCTACAATGAGCAGTTCTTC.

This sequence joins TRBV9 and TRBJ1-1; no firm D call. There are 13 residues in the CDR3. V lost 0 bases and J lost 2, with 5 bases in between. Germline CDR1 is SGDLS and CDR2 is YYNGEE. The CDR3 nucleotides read TGTGCCAGCAGCGTAGATCTTAACACTGAAGCTTTCTTT. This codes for CASSVDLNTEAFF.

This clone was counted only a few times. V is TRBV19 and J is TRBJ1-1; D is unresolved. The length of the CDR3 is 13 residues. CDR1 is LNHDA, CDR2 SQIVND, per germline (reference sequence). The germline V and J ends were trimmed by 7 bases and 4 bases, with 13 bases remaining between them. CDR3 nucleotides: TGTGCCAGTACCGTCCTCATGGGCACTGAAGCTTTCTTT. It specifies CASTVLMGTEAFF.

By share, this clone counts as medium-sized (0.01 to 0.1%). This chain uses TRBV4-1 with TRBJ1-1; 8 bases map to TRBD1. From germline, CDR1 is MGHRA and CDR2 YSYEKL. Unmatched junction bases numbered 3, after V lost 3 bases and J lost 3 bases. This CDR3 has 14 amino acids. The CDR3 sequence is CASSHRQGHTEAFF. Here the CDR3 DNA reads TGCGCCAGCAGCCACCGACAGGGGCACACTGAAGCTTTCTTT.

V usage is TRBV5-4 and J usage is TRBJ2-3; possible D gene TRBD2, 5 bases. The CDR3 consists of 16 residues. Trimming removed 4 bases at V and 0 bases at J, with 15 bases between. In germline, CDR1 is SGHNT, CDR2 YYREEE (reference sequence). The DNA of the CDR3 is TGTGCCAGCAGCGAGGGTTCACGATCTAGCACAGATACGCAGTATTTT. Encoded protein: CASSEGSRSSTDTQYF.

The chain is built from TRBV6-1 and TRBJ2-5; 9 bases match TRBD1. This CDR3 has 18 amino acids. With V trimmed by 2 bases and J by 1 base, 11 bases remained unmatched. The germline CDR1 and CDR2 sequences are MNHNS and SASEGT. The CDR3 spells CASSERDRVLGTQETQYF. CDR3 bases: TGTGCCAGCAGTGAACGGGACAGGGTCCTTGGGACCCAAGAGACCCAGTACTTC.

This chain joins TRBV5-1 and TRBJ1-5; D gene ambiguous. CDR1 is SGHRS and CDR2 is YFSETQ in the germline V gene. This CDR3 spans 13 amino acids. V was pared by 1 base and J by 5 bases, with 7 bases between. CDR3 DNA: TGCGCCAGCAGCTTGTTGGTAGATCAGCCCCAGCATTTT. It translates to CASSLLVDQPQHF. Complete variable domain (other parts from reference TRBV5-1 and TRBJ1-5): KAGVTQTPRYLIKTRGQQVTLSCSPISGHRSVSWYQQTPGQGLQFLFEYFSETQRNKGNFPGRFSGRQFSNSRSEMNVSTLELGDSALYLCASSLLVDQPQHFGDGTRLSIL.

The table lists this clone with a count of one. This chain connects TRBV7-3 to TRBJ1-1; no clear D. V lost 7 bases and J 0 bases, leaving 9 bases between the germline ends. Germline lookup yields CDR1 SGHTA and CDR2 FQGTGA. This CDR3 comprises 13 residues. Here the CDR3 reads CASKGRMNTEAFF. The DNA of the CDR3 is TGTGCCAGCAAGGGAAGAATGAACACTGAAGCTTTCTTT.

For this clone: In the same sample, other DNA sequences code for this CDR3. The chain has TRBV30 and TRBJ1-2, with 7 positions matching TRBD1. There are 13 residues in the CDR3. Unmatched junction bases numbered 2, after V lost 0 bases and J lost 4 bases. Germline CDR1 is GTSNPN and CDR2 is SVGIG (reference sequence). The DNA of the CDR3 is TGTGCCTGGAGTGTCCAGGGGGTCTATGGCTACACCTTC. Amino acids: CAWSVQGVYGYTF.

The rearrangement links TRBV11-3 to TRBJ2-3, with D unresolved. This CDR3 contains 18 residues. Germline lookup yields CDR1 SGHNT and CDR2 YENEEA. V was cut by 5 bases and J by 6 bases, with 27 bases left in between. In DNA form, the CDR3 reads TGTGCCAGCAGCCCCCGTGATAGGGCAGCTCTTGCGCGGGATACGCAGTATTTT. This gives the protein CASSPRDRAALARDTQYF. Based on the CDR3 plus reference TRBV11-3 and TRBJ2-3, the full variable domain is EAGVVQSPRYKIIEKKQPVAFWCNPISGHNTLYWYLQNLGQGPELLIRYENEEAVDDSQLPKDRFSAERLKGVDSTLKIQPAELGDSAVYLCASSPRDRAALARDTQYFGPGTRLTVL.

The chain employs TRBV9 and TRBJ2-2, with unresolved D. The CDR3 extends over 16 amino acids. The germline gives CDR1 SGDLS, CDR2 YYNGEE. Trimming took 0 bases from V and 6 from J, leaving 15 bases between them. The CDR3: CASSVATSSLPGELFF. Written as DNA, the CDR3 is TGTGCCAGCAGCGTAGCTACGTCGAGCCTCCCCGGGGAGCTGTTTTTT.

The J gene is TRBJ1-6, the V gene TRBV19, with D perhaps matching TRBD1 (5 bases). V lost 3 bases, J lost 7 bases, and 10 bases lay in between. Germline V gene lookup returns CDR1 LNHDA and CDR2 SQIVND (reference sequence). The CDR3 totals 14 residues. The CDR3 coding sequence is TGTGCCAGTAGTATGATAGGGGACAATTCACCCCTCCACTTT. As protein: CASSMIGDNSPLHF. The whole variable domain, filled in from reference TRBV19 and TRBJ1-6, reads DGGITQSPKYLFRKEGQNVTLSCEQNLNHDAMYWYRQDPGQGLRLIYYSQIVNDFQKGDIAEGYSVSREKKESFPLTVTSAQKNPTAFYLCASSMIGDNSPLHFGNGTRLTVT.

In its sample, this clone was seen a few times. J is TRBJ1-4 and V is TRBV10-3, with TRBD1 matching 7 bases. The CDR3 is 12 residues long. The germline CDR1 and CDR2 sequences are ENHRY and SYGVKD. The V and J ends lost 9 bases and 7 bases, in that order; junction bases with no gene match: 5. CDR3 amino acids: CAISTGSEKLFF. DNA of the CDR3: TGTGCCATTTCGACAGGGAGTGAAAAACTGTTTTTT.

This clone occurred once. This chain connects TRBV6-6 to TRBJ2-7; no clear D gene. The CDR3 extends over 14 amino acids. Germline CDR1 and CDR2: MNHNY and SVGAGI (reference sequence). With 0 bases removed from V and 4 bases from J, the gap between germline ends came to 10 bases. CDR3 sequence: CASSYSRPFYEQYF. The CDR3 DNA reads TGTGCCAGCAGTTACTCCCGGCCCTTTTACGAGCAGTACTTC.

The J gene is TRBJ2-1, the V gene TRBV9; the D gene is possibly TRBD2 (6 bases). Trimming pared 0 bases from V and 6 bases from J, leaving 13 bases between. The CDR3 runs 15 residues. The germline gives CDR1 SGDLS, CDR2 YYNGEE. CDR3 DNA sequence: TGTGCCAGCAGCGTAGCTACCTCTAGCGTCAATGAGCAGTTCTTC. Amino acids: CASSVATSSVNEQFF.

The CDR3 region is CATSRATNTEAFF. The DNA of the CDR3 is TGTGCCACCAGCCGAGCAACGAACACTGAAGCTTTCTTT. V gene TRBV15 combines with J gene TRBJ1-1; D unclear. The V and J ends lost 5 bases and 1 base respectively, with 8 bases between them. CDR1 is LNHNV and CDR2 is YYDKDF in the germline V gene (reference sequence). The CDR3 loop spans 13 amino acids. The whole variable domain, filled in from reference TRBV15 and TRBJ1-1, reads DAMVIQNPRYQVTQFGKPVTLSCSQTLNHNVMYWYQQKSSQAPKLLFHYYDKDFNNEADTPDNFQSRRPNTSFCFLDIRSPGLGDTAMYLCATSRATNTEAFFGQGTRLTVV.